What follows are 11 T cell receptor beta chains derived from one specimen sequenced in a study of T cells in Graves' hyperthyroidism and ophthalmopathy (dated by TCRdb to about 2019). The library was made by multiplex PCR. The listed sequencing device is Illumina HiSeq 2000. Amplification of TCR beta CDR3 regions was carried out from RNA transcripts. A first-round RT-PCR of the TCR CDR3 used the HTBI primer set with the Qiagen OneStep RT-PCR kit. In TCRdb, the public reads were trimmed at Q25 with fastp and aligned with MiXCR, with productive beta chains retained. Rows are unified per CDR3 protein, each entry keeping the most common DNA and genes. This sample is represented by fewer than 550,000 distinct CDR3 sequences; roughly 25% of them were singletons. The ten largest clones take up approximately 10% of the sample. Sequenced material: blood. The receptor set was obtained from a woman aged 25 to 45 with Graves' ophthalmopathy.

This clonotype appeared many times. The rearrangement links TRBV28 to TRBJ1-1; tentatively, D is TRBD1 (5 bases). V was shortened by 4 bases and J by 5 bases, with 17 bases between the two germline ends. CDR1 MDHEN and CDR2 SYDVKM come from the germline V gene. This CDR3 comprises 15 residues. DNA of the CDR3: TGTGCCAGCAGTTCCCAGGGATGGAAAGGGACTGAAGCTTTCTTT. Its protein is CASSSQGWKGTEAFF.

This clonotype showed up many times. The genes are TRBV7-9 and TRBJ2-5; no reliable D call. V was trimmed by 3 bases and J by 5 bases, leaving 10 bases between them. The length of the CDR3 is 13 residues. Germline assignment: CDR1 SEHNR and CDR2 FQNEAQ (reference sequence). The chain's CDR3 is CASSLILGETQYF. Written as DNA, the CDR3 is TGTGCCAGCAGCTTGATTCTGGGGGAGACCCAGTACTTC. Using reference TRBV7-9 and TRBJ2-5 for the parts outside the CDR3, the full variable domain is DTGVSQNPRHKITKRGQNVTFRCDPISEHNRLYWYRQTLGQGPEFLTYFQNEAQLEKSRLLSDRFSAERPKGSFSTLEIQRTEQGDSAMYLCASSLILGETQYFGPGTRLLVL.

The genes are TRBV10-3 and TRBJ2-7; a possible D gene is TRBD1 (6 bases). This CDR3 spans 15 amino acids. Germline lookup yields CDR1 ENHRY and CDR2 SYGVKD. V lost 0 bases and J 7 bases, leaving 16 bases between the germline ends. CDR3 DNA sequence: TGTGCCATCAGTGAGTCAGGGGGTGACTACGGGGAGCAGTACTTC. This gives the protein CAISESGGDYGEQYF.

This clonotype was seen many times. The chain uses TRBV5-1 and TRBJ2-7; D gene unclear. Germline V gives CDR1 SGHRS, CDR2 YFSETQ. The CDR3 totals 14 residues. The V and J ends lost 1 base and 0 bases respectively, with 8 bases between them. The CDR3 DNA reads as TGCGCCAGCAGCTTGCAAACGAGCTCCTACGAGCAGTACTTC. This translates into CASSLQTSSYEQYF.

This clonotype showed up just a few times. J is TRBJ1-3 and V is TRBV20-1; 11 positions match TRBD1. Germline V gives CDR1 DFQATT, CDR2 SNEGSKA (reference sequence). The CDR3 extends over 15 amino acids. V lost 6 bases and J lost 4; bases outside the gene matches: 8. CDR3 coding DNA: TGCAGTGCCATCGGACAGGGGGCAAAAGGAAACACCATATATTTT. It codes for CSAIGQGAKGNTIYF.

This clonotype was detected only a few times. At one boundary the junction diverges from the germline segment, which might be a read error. The CDR3 DNA is TGTGCCAGCACCTTAGCGGGCGGGGCCACCTTCACCGGGGTGCTGTTTTTT. This sequence encodes CASTLAGGATFTGVLFF. The chain carries TRBV28 and TRBJ2-2; 7 bases are a match to TRBD2. This CDR3 contains 17 residues. CDR1 and CDR2 (germline): MDHEN, SYDVKM.

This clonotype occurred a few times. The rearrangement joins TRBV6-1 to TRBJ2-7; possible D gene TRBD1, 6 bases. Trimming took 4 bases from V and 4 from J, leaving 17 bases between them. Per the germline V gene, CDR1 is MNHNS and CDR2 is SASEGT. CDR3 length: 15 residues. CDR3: CASSGPGTTFYEQYF. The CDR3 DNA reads TGTGCCAGCAGTGGTCCTGGGACAACTTTTTACGAGCAGTACTTC.

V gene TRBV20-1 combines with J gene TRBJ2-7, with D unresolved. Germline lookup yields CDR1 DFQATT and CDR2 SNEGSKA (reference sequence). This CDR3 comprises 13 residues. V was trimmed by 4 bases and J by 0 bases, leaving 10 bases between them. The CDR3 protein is CSATNKYSYEQYF. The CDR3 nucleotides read TGCAGTGCTACAAACAAATACTCCTACGAGCAGTACTTC.

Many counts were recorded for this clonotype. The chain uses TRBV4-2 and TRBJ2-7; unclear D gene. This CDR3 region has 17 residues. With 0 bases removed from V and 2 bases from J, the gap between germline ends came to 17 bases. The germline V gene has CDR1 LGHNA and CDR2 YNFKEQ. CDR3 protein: CASSQEIGWSRTYEQYF. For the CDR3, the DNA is TGTGCCAGCAGCCAAGAAATAGGGTGGTCCAGGACCTACGAGCAGTACTTC.

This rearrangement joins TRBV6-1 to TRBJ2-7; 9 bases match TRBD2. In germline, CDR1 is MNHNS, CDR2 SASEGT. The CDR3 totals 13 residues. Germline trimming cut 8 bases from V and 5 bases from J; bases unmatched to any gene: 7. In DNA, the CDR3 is TGTGCCAGCCAGACTAGCGGACAGGACGAGCAGTACTTC. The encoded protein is CASQTSGQDEQYF.

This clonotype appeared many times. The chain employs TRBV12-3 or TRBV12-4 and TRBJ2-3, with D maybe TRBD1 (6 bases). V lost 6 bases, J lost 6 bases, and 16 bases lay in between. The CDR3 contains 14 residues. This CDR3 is CASSLATGSDTQYF. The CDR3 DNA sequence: TGTGCCAGCAGCCTTGCTACAGGGTCCGATACGCAGTATTTT.